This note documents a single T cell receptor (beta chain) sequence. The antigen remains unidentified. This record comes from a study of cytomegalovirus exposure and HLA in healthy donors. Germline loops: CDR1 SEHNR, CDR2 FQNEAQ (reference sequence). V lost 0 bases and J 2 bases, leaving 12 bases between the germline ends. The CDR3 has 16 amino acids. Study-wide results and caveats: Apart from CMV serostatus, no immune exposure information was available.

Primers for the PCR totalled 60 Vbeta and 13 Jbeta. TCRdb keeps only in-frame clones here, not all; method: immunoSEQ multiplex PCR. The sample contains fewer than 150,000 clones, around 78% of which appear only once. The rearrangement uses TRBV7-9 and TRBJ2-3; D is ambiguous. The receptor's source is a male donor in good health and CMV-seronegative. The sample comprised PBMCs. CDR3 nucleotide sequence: TGTGCCAGCAGCTTAGCAGCCTCTACGATCACAGATACGCAGTATTTT. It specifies CASSLAASTITDTQYF.